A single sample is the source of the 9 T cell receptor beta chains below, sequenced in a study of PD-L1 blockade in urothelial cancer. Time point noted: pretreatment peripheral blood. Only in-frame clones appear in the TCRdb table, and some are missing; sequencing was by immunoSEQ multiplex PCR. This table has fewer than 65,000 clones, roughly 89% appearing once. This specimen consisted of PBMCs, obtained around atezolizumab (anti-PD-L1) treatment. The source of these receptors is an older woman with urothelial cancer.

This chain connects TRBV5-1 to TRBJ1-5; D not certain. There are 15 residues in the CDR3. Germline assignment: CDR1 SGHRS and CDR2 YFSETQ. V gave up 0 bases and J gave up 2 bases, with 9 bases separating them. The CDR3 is CASSLAGSGNQPQHF. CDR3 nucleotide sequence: TGCGCCAGCAGCTTGGCGGGGTCGGGCAATCAGCCCCAGCATTTT.

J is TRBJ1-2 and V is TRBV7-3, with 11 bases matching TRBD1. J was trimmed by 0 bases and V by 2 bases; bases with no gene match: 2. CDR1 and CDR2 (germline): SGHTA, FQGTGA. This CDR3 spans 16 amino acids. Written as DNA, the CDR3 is TGTGCCAGCAGCTTAGGGACAGGGGGAACTAACTATGGCTACACCTTC. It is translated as CASSLGTGGTNYGYTF.

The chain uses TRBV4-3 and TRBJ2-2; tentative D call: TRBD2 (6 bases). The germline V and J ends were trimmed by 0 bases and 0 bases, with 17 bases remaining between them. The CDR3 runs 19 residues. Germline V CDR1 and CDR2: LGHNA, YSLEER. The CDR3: CASSQDSSQGGANTGELFF. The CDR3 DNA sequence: TGCGCCAGCAGCCAAGATTCAAGTCAAGGAGGGGCGAACACCGGGGAGCTGTTTTTT.

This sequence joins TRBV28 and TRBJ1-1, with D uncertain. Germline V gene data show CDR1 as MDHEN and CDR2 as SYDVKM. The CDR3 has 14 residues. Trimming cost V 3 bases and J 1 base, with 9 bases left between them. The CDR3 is CASSLAWANTEAFF. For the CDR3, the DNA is TGTGCCAGCAGTTTGGCATGGGCGAACACTGAAGCTTTCTTT. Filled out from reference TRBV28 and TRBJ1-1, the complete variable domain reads DVKVTQSSRYLVKRTGEKVFLECVQDMDHENMFWYRQDPGLGLRLIYFSYDVKMKEKGDIPEGYSVSREKKERFSLILESASTNQTSMYLCASSLAWANTEAFFGQGTRLTVV.

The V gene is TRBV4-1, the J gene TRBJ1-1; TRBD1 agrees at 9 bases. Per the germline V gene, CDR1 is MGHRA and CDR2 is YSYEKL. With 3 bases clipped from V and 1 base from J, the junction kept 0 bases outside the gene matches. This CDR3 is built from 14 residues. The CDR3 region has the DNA TGCGCCAGCAGCCAGGGACAGGGGAACACTGAAGCTTTCTTT. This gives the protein CASSQGQGNTEAFF.

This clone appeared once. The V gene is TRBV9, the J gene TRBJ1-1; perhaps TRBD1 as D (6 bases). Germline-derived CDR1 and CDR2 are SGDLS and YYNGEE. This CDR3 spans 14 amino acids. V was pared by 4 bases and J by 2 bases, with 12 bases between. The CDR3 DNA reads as TGTGCCAGCAGCCTTACACAGGGTAACACTGAAGCTTTCTTT. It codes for CASSLTQGNTEAFF.

CDR3 coding DNA: TGTGCCAGTAGGCGGACTAGCGGGGGACTATCCTACGAGCAGTACTTC. Translating it yields CASRRTSGGLSYEQYF. J is TRBJ2-7 and V is TRBV19, with 13 bases that match TRBD2. Germline trimming cut 6 bases from V and 1 base from J; bases unmatched to any gene: 6. This CDR3 has 16 amino acids. Germline-derived CDR1 and CDR2 are LNHDA and SQIVND (reference sequence). The variable domain in full, with the rest retrieved from reference TRBV19 and TRBJ2-7, is DGGITQSPKYLFRKEGQNVTLSCEQNLNHDAMYWYRQDPGQGLRLIYYSQIVNDFQKGDIAEGYSVSREKKESFPLTVTSAQKNPTAFYLCASRRTSGGLSYEQYFGPGTRLTVT.

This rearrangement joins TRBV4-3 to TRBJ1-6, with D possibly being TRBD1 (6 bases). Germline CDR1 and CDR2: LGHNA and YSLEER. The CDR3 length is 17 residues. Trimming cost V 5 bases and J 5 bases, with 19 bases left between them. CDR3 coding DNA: TGCGCCAGCAGCTCAGGGGCCCTTTTGAGGGATAATTCACCCCTCCACTTT. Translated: CASSSGALLRDNSPLHF.

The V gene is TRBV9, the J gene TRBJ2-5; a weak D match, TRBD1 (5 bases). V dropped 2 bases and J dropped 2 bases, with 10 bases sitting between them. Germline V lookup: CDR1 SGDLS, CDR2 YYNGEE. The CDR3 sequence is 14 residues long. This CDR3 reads CASSVGQGQETQYF. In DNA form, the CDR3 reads TGTGCCAGCAGCGTCGGACAAGGGCAAGAGACCCAGTACTTC.